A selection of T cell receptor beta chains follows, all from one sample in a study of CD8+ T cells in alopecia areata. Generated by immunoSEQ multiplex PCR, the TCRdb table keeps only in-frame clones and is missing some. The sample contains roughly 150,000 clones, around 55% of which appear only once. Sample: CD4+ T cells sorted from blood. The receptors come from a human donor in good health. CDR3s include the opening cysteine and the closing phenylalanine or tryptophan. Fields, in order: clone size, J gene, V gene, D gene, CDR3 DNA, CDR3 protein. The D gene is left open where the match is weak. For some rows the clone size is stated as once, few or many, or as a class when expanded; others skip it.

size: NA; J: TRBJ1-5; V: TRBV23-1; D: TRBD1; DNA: TGCGCCAGCATCTCAAAGAAACAGGGGATCAGTGTGACTCAGCCCCAGCATTTT; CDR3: CASISKKQGISVTQPQHF
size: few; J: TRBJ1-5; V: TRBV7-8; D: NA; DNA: TGTGCCAGCAGCTTAACTATGGATAGCAATCAGCCCCAGCATTTT; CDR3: CASSLTMDSNQPQHF
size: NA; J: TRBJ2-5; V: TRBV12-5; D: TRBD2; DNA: TGTGCTAGTGGCTTAGCGGGACCGGAGACCCAGTACTTC; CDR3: CASGLAGPETQYF
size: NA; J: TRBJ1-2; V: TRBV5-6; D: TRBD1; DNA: TGTGCCAGCAGCGGACCGGGACAGGATTTCTATGGCTACACCTTC; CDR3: CASSGPGQDFYGYTF
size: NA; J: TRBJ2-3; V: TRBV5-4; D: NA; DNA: TGTGCCAGCAGCTTAGAGGATAGAGATACGCAGTATTTT; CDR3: CASSLEDRDTQYF
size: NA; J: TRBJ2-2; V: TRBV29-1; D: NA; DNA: TGCAGCGTTGGGCACACCGGGGAGCTGTTTTTT; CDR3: CSVGHTGELFF
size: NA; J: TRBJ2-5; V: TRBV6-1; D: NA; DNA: TGTGCCAGCAGCAGAAGGCGAACCCGGGGAGAGACCCAGTACTTC; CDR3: CASSRRRTRGETQYF
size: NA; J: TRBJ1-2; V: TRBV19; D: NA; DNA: TGTGCCAGTACCACTCCCACGGGTGGCTACACCTTC; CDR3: CASTTPTGGYTF
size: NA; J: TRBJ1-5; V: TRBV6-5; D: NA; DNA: TGTGCCAGCAGTTACTCTAGGGGAGGGAATCAGCCCCAGCATTTT; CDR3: CASSYSRGGNQPQHF
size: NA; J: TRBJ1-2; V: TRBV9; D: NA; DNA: TGTGCCAGCAGCGTAGCCTGGGAAGGGGTTGGCTACACCTTC; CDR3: CASSVAWEGVGYTF
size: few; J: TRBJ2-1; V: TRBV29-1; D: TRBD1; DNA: TGCAGCGTGAGAACGACAGGGATCTACAATGAGCAGTTCTTC; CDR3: CSVRTTGIYNEQFF
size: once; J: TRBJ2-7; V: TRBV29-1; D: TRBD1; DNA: TGCAGCGTACCCGGACAGGGCTCCTACGAGCAGTACTTC; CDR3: CSVPGQGSYEQYF
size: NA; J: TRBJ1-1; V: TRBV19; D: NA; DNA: TGTGCCAGTAGTTTCAACAGGGCGCAACGCTTCCGGAACACTGAAGCTTTCTTT; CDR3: CASSFNRAQRFRNTEAFF
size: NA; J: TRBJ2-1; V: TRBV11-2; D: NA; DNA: TGTGCCAGCAGCTTAGCCGGCGGCCACAATGAGCAGTTCTTC; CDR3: CASSLAGGHNEQFF
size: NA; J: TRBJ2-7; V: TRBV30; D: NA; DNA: TGTGCCGGGATTAGAGCCTACGAGCAGTACTTC; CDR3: CAGIRAYEQYF
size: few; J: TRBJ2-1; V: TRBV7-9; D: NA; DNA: TGTGCCAGCAGCCCCCGCTTGAGGGACTCACGGTGGATTGAGCAGTTCTTC; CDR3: CASSPRLRDSRWIEQFF
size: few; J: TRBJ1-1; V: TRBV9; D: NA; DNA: TGTGCCAGCAGCGTAGACGGGACCAACACTGAAGCTTTCTTT; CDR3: CASSVDGTNTEAFF
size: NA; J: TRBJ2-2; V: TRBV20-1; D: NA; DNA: TGCAGTGCCGAGACGACCGGGGAGCTGTTTTTT; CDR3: CSAETTGELFF
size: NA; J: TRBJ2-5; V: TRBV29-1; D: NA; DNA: TGCAGCGTCGCAAGGGGGAGGGGACAAGAGACCCAGTACTTC; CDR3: CSVARGRGQETQYF
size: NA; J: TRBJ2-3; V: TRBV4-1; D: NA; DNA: TGCGCCAGCAGCCAAGACGGGAAACGCACAGATACGCAGTATTTT; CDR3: CASSQDGKRTDTQYF
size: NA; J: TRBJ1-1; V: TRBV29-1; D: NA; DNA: TGCAGCGTTCGGGGGTACGCTGAAGCTTTCTTT; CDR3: CSVRGYAEAFF
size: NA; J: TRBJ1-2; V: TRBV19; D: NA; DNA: TGTGCCAGTAGTGCGGTGGGACTTGACTATGGCTACACCTTC; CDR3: CASSAVGLDYGYTF
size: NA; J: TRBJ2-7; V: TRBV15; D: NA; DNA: TGTGCCACCAGCGTCCGACGGGAAAGCTACGAGCAGTACTTC; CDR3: CATSVRRESYEQYF
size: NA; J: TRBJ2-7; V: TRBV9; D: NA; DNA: TGTGCCAGCAGCGGTGGGGGGGCCTCCGAGCAGTACTTC; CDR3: CASSGGGASEQYF
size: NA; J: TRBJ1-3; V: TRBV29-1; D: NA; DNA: TGCAGCGTTGAGGGGATATATTTT; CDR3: CSVEGIYF
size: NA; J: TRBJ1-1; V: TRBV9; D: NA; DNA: TGTGCCAGCAGCCCGCCGGGGAGGGGGGTCACTGAAGCTTTCTTT; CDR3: CASSPPGRGVTEAFF
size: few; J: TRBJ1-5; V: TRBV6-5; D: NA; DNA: TGTGCCAGCAGTTACTCCAGGGTACAGCCCCAGCATTTT; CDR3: CASSYSRVQPQHF
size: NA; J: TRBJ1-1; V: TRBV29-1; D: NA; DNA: TGCAGCGTCGGTCGAACACTAAACACTGAAGCTTTCTTT; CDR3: CSVGRTLNTEAFF
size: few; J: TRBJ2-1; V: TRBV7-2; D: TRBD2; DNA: TGTGCCAGCAGCTTATTAGCGGGAGGGGGCAATGAGCAGTTCTTC; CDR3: CASSLLAGGGNEQFF
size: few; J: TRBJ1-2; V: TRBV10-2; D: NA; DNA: TGCGCCAGCAGTGAAACACTCAACTATGGCTACACCTTC; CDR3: CASSETLNYGYTF
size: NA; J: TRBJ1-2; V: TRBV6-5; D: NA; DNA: TGTGCCAGCAGCCTAAGAGTGGAGGGAGGCTACACCTTC; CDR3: CASSLRVEGGYTF
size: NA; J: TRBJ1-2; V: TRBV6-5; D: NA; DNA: TGTGCCAGCAGTTCCGACTATGGCTACACCTTC; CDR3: CASSSDYGYTF
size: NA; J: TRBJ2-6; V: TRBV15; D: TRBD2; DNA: TGTGCCACCAGCAAGACTAGCGGCCCTTTAGGGGCCAACGTCCTGACTTTC; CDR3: CATSKTSGPLGANVLTF
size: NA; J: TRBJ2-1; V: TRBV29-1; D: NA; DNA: TGCAGCGTTGGGGGGTCAAGCTCCTACAATGAGCAGTTCTTC; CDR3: CSVGGSSSYNEQFF
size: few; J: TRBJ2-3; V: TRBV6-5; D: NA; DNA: TGTGCCAGCAGTTACAAGGTTCCGGATACGCAGTATTTT; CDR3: CASSYKVPDTQYF
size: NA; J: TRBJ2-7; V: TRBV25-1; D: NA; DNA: TGTGCCAGCAGTGAATTCTCCGAGCAGTACTTC; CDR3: CASSEFSEQYF
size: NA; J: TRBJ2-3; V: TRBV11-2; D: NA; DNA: TGTGCCAGCACCTTTGACAGGTTCACAGATACGCAGTATTTT; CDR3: CASTFDRFTDTQYF
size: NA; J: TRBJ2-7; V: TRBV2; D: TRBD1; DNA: TGTGCCAGCAGTGGGACAGGGTCGCAAAACGAGCAGTACTTC; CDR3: CASSGTGSQNEQYF
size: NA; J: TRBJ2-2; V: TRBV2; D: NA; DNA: TGTGCCAGCGGCCGGGACCCTCTTTCCGGGGAGCTGTTTTTT; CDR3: CASGRDPLSGELFF
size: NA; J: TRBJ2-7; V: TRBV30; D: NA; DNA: TGTGCCTGGAGTGGACAGCTGCAGTACGAGCAGTACTTC; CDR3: CAWSGQLQYEQYF
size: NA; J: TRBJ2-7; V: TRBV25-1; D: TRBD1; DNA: TGTGCCAGCGGCGGGACAGGATTACACGAGCAGTACTTC; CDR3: CASGGTGLHEQYF
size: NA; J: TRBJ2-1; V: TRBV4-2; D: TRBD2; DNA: TGTGCCAGCAGCTACAGGACTAGCGGGACGAATGAGCAGTTCTTC; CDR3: CASSYRTSGTNEQFF
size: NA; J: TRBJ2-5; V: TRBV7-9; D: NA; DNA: TGTGCCAGCCGAGGCCCCTCCAGTCGGGAGACCCAGTACTTC; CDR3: CASRGPSSRETQYF
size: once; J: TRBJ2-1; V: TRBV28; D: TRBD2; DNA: TGTGCCAGCAGAGAGTACAGCGGGAGGGCCGGAAATGAGCAGTTCTTC; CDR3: CASREYSGRAGNEQFF
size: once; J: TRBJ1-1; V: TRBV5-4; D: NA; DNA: TGTGCCAGCAGCCATCGTATTGGGGGGGCGAGGAGCACTGAAGCTTTCTTT; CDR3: CASSHRIGGARSTEAFF
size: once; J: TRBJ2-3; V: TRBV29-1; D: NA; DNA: TGCAGCGCCCTGGGGGCAGATACGCAGTATTTT; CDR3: CSALGADTQYF
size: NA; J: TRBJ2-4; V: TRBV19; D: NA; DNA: TGTGCCAGTACCGACAGGGCGGGAGGAAACATTCAGTACTTC; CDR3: CASTDRAGGNIQYF
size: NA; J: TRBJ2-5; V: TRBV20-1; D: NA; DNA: TGCAGTGCTAGCCGGCAGGAGACCCAGTACTTC; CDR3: CSASRQETQYF
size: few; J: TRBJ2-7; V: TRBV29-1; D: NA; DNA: TGCAGCGTCCGCGACTTATACGAGCAGTACTTC; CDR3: CSVRDLYEQYF
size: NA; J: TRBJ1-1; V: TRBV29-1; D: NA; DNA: TGCAGCGCTCGAAGGGAGACTGAAGCTTTCTTT; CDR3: CSARRETEAFF
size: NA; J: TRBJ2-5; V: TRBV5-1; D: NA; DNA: TGCGCCAGCAGCTTGGCCGGGAGCAGAGAGACCCAGTACTTC; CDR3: CASSLAGSRETQYF
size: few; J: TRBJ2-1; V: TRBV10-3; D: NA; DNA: TGTGCCATCAGTGAGTCGAGTAGTAACTTTTTGGGTGAGCAGTTCTTC; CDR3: CAISESSSNFLGEQFF
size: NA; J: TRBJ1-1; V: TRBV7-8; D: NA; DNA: TGTGCCAGCAGCTTAAGCCGCGGGGGGCTTGCAACTGAAGCTTTCTTT; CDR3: CASSLSRGGLATEAFF
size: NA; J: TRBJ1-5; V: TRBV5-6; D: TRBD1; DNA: TGTGCCAGCAGCGGGACAGGGGACCAGCCCCAGCATTTT; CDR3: CASSGTGDQPQHF
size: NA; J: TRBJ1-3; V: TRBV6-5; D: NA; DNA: TGTGCCAGCAGTGCACTTGGACGGCCCCTCAACACCATATATTTT; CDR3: CASSALGRPLNTIYF
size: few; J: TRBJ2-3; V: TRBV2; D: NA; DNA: TGTGCCAGCAGCCCGGGGTGGGCGAGCACAGATACGCAGTATTTT; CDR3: CASSPGWASTDTQYF
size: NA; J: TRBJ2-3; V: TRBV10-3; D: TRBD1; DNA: TGTGCCATCAGTGGGGGACAGGTTGTTGCAGATACGCAGTATTTT; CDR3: CAISGGQVVADTQYF
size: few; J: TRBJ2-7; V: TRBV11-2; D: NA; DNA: TGTGCCAGCAGCCGCGAGCAGGGTGGGGAGCAGTACTTC; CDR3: CASSREQGGEQYF